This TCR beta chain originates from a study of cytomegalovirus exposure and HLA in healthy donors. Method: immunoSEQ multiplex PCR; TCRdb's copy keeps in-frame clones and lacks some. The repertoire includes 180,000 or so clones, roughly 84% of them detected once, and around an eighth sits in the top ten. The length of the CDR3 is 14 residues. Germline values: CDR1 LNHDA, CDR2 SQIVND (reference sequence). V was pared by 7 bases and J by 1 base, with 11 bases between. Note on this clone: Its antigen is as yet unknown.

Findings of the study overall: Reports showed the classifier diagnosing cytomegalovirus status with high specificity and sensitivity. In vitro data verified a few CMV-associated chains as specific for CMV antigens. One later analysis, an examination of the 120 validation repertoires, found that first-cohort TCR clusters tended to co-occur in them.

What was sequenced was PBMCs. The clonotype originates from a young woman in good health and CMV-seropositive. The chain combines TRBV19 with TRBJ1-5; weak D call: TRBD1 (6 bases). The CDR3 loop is CASNRVRSNQPQHF. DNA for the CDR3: TGTGCCAGTAACAGGGTGAGGAGCAATCAGCCCCAGCATTTT.